The source of this T cell receptor beta chain is a study of metastatic and nonmetastatic thyroid tumors. Study-wide results and limits: Compared with benign nodules, malignant thyroid tumors were reported to have significantly higher TCR beta diversity in both blood and tumor.

Only a few counts were recorded for this clone. What it binds is not known. Ahead of thyroid surgery, no patient had received treatment of any kind. The germline gives CDR1 KGHDR, CDR2 SFDVKD. The CDR3 is 15 residues long. Deletions cut 2 bases from V and 4 bases from J, with 10 bases between. Per the original methods: A distant-metastasis classifier for papillary thyroid cancer was built using CDR3 differences across clinicopathological groups. TCRdb reanalyzed the PCR reads with MiXCR. TCRdb, not the original authors, processed these V and J calls. The sample gives some 21,000 clones, approximately 23% of which show up once; roughly 12% is in the top ten.

Sequenced input: tumor tissue. This clonotype was sampled from a female donor with papillary thyroid cancer or a benign thyroid nodule (not recorded which). Some clones in this sample may be carry-over from other donors' samples. The chain carries TRBV24-1 and TRBJ2-2; no firm D call. The CDR3 DNA sequence: TGTGCCACCAGTGATTATGAGTCCGCCACCGGGGAGCTGTTTTTT. Translating gives CATSDYESATGELFF.